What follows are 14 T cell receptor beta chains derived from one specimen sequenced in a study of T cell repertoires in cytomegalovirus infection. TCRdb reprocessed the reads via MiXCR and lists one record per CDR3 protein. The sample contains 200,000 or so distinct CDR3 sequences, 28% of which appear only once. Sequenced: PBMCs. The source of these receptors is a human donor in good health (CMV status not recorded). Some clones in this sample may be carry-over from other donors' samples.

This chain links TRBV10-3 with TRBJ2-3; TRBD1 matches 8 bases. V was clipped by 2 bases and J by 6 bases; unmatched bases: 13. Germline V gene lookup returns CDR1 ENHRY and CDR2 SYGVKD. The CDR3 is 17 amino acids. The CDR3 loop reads CAISETLTGAQGDTQYF. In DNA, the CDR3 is TGTGCCATCAGTGAGACCCTGACAGGGGCCCAAGGTGATACGCAGTATTTT.

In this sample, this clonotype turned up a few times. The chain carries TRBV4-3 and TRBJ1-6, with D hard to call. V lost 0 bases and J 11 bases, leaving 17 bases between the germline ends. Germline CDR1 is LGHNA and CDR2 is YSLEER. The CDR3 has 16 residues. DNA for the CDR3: TGCGCCAGCAGCCAAGATGTGGCCTCCAGCGGGACACCCCTCCACTTT. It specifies CASSQDVASSGTPLHF.

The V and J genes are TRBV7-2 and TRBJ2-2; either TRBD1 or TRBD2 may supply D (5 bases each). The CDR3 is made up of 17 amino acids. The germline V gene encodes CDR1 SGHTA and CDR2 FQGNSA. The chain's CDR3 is CVSSLVGATANTGELFF. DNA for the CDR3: TGTGTGAGCAGCTTAGTCGGGGCAACAGCTAACACCGGGGAGCTGTTTTTT.

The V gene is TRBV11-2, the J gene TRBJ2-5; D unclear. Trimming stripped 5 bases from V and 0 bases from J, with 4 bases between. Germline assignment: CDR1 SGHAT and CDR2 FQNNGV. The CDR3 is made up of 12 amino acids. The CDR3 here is CASSHYQETQYF. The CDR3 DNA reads TGTGCCAGCAGCCACTACCAAGAGACCCAGTACTTC.

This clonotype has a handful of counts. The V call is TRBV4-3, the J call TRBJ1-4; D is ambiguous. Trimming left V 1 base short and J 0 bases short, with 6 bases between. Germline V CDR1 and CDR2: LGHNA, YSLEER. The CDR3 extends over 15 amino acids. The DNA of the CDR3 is TGCGCCAGCAGCCAAGCCGGGACAACTAATGAAAAACTGTTTTTT. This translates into CASSQAGTTNEKLFF.

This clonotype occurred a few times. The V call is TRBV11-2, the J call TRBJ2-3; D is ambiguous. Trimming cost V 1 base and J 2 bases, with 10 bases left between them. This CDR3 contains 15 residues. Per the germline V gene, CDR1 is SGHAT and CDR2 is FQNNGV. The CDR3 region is CASSLAFLFTDTQYF. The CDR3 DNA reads TGTGCCAGCAGCTTAGCCTTCCTATTCACAGATACGCAGTATTTT.

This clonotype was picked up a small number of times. The CDR3 DNA reads as TGCAGTGCCGAAAGCAGGGTTTCAGGAAACACCATATATTTT. Translating it yields CSAESRVSGNTIYF. The rearrangement links TRBV20-1 to TRBJ1-3; weak D call: TRBD1 (5 bases). Trimming pared 6 bases from V and 4 bases from J, leaving 16 bases between. This CDR3 spans 14 amino acids. Per the germline V gene, CDR1 is DFQATT and CDR2 is SNEGSKA (reference sequence).

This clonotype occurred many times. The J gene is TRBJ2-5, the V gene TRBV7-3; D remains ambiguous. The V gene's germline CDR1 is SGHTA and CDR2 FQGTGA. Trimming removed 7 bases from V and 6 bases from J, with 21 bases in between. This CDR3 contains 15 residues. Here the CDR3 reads CASNRPGSSGKTQYF. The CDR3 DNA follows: TGTGCCAGCAACCGCCCGGGTAGCTCCGGAAAGACCCAGTACTTC.

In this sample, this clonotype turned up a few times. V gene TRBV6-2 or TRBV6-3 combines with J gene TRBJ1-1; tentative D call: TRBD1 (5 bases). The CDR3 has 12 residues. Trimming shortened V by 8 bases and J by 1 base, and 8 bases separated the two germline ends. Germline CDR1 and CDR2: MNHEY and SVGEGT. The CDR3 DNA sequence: TGTGCCAGCCACGGGACGAACACTGAAGCTTTCTTT. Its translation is CASHGTNTEAFF.

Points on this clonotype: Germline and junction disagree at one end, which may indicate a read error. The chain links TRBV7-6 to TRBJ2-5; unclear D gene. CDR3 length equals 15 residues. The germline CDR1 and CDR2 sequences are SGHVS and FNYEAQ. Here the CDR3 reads CASSPQSWYQETQYF. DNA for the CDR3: TGTGCTAGCAGCCCTCAATCATGGTACCAAGAGACCCAGTACTTC.

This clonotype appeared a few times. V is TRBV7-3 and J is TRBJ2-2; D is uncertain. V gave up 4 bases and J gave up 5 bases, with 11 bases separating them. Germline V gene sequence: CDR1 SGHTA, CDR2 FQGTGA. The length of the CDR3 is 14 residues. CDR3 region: CASSSSKPTGELFF. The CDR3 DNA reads TGTGCCAGCAGCTCCTCAAAACCAACCGGGGAGCTGTTTTTT.

CDR3: CASSPPGQVGNEQFF. CDR3 coding DNA: TGTGCCAGCAGTCCCCCGGGACAGGTGGGGAATGAGCAGTTCTTC. The chain links TRBV28 to TRBJ2-1, with 8 bases that match TRBD1. Germline CDR1 reads MDHEN; CDR2 reads SYDVKM. V lost 5 bases to trimming and J lost 7 bases; unmatched junction nucleotides: 10. The CDR3 covers 15 residues.

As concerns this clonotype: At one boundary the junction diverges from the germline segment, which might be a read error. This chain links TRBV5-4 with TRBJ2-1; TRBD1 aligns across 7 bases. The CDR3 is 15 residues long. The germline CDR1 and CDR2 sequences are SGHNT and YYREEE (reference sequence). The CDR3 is CASSLGTASHNEQFF. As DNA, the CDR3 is TGTGCCAGCAGCTTAGGGACAGCCTCCCACAATGAGCAGTTCTTC.

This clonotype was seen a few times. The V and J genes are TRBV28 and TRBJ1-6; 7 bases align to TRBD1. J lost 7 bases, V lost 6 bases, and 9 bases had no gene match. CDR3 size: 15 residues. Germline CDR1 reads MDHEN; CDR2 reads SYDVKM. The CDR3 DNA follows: TGTGCCAGCAGACCCGGGACAGCACTGAATTCACCCCTCCACTTT. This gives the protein CASRPGTALNSPLHF.